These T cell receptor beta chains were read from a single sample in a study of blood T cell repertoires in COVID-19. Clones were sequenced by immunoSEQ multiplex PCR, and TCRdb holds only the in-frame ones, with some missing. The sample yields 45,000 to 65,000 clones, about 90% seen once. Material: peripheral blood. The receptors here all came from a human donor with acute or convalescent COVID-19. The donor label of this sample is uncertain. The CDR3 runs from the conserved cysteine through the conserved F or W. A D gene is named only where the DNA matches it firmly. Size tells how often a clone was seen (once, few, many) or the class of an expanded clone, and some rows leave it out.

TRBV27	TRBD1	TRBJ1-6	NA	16	TGTGCCAGCAGTCCGTTCACAGGGGCCAATAATTCACCCCTCCACTTT	CASSPFTGANNSPLHF
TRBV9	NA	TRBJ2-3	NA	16	TGTGCCAGCAGCGTAGGACCGGGACTCCGAACAGATACGCAGTATTTT	CASSVGPGLRTDTQYF
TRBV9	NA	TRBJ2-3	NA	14	TGTGCCAGCAGCGTAGTCTTGGGAGGCGATACGCAGTATTTT	CASSVVLGGDTQYF
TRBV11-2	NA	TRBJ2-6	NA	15	TGTGCCAGTTTTTTTTTAGGAGGTGGGGCCAACGTCCTGACTTTC	CASFFLGGGANVLTF
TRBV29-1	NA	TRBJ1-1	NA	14	TGCAGCGTTGTAGGTCAGGGGAGGGTCACTGAAGCTTTCTTT	CSVVGQGRVTEAFF
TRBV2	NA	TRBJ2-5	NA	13	TGTGCCAGCAGTACCGGAGGGTCCGGGACCCAGTACTTC	CASSTGGSGTQYF
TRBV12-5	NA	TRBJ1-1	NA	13	TGTGCTAGTGGTCTCGAGCCGAACACTGAAGCTTTCTTT	CASGLEPNTEAFF
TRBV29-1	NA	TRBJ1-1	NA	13	TGCAGCGTTGAGCTAAAGATGAACACTGAAGCTTTCTTT	CSVELKMNTEAFF
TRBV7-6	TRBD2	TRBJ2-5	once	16	TGTGCCAGCAGCTTTGCTAGCGGGAGGGCCGAAGAGACCCAGTACTTC	CASSFASGRAEETQYF
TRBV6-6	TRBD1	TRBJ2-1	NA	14	TGTGCCAGCTGGGGGCAGGGGGCTCTTAATGAGCAGTTCTTC	CASWGQGALNEQFF
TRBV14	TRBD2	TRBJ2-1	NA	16	TGTGCCAGCAGCCGACTAGCGGGAGTTGGCTACAATGAGCAGTTCTTC	CASSRLAGVGYNEQFF
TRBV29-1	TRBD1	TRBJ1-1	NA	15	TGCAGCGTTGATCCGACAGGGGCCGGGGGCACTGAAGCTTTCTTT	CSVDPTGAGGTEAFF
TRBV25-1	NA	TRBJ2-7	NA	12	TGTGCCAGCAGTGATCAGGGAAGCGAGCAGTACTTC	CASSDQGSEQYF
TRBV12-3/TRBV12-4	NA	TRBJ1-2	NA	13	TGTGCCAGCCATGAGGAAACTAACTATGGCTACACCTTC	CASHEETNYGYTF
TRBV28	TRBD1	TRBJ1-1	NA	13	TGTGCCAGCAGACCGGGACAGGGGGCGCAAGCTTTCTTT	CASRPGQGAQAFF
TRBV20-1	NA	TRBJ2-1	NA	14	TGCAGTGCTAGTAGTACTCCCCGTTACAATGAGCAGTTCTTC	CSASSTPRYNEQFF
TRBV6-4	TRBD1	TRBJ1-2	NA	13	TGTGCCAGCATGGGACAGCAAGGTCATGGCTACACCTTC	CASMGQQGHGYTF
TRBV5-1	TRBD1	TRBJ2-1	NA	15	TGCGCCAGCAACAGGGACAGGGGACTGGACAATGAGCAGTTCTTC	CASNRDRGLDNEQFF
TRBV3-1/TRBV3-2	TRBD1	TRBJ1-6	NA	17	TGTGCCAGCAGCCAAGGACAGGGAAGGACGATAAATTCACCCCTCCACTTT	CASSQGQGRTINSPLHF
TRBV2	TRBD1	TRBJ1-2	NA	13	TGTGCCAGCAGCACGACAGGGTACTATGGCTACACCTTC	CASSTTGYYGYTF
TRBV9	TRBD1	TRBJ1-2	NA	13	TGTGCCAGCAGCGCAGATACAGGGGGCGGCTACACCTTC	CASSADTGGGYTF
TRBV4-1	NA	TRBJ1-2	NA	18	TGCGCCAGCAGCCAAGCCCCCTCGGGGAAGGGGACTCACTATGGCTACACCTTC	CASSQAPSGKGTHYGYTF
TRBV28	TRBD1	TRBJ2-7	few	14	TGTGCCAGCAGCCCTACAGGGGGTCTCTACGAGCAGTACTTC	CASSPTGGLYEQYF
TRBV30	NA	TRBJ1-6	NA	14	TGTGCCTTCACCCCGGACAGTTGGAATTCACCCCTCCACTTT	CAFTPDSWNSPLHF
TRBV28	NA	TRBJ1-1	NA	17	TGTGCCAGCAGTCGTCTCACGAGCAGATCCGATGGACTCGAAGCTTTCTTT	CASSRLTSRSDGLEAFF
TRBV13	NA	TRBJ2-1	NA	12	TGTGCCAGCAGCTCCTCCGGGACTGAGGAGTTCTTC	CASSSSGTEEFF
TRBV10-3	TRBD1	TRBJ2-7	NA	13	TGTGCCATTCAGGGGACAGGGGGGTACGAGCAGTACTTC	CAIQGTGGYEQYF
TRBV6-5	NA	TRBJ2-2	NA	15	TGTGCCAGCAGGGTCCCCCCACTTAACACCGGGGAGCTGTTTTTT	CASRVPPLNTGELFF
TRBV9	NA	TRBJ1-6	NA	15	TGTGCCAGCAGCGTAGACAGGGTGGATAATTCACCCCTCCACTTT	CASSVDRVDNSPLHF
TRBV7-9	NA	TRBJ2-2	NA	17	TGTGCCAGCAGATCCACCGGGTTCTTTACGAACACCGGGGAGCTGTTTTTT	CASRSTGFFTNTGELFF
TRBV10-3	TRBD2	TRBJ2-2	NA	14	TGTGCCATCAGCGGACTAGCGGAGACCGGGGAGCTGTTTTTT	CAISGLAETGELFF
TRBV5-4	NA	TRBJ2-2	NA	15	TGTGCCAGCAGTCTCCGTCTAACCAACACCGGGGAGCTGTTTTTT	CASSLRLTNTGELFF